The rows below give T cell receptor beta chains drawn from one sample of a study of T cell responses to AZD1222 COVID-19 vaccine. Data came from immunoSEQ multiplex PCR; TCRdb stores just in-frame clones and leaves some out. The data contain roughly 120,000 clones, 70% to 90% of them singletons. The sample in question was peripheral blood, obtained on day 0 of MenACWY control vaccination. Every receptor here comes from an adult in good health. Each CDR3 is given with its conserved first and last residue. The order of the fields is CDR3 length, clone size, D gene, J gene, V gene, CDR3 protein, CDR3 DNA. A D gene is named only where the DNA matches it firmly. Clone size is given for some rows only: seen once, a few or many times, or a class if the clone is expanded.

>15|-|-|TRBJ1-1|TRBV9
CASSNPPDVNTEAFF
TGTGCCAGCAGCAACCCCCCGGACGTGAACACTGAAGCTTTCTTT
>15|-|-|TRBJ1-4|TRBV13
CASSERRGVNEKLFF
TGTGCCAGCAGCGAAAGAAGGGGGGTTAATGAAAAACTGTTTTTT
>18|-|TRBD2|TRBJ2-7|TRBV6-1
CASSVRLAGGGPSYEQYF
TGTGCCAGCAGTGTACGACTAGCGGGAGGAGGTCCTTCCTACGAGCAGTACTTC
>14|-|-|TRBJ1-4|TRBV28
CASSFQGTIEKLFF
TGTGCCAGCAGTTTTCAGGGGACAATAGAAAAACTGTTTTTT
>14|-|-|TRBJ1-1|TRBV7-9
CASSARGGNTEAFF
TGTGCCAGCAGCGCCAGAGGAGGGAACACTGAAGCTTTCTTT
>15|few|-|TRBJ1-1|TRBV5-4
CASSRRREEYTEAFF
TGTGCCAGCAGCCGGCGAAGGGAGGAGTACACTGAAGCTTTCTTT
>17|-|-|TRBJ2-4|TRBV6-2/TRBV6-3
CASSYLGGRSTKNIQYF
TGTGCCAGCAGTTACCTGGGCGGAAGATCTACCAAAAACATTCAGTACTTC
>15|-|-|TRBJ1-2|TRBV7-9
CASSLTNGGKDGYTF
TGTGCCAGCAGCTTAACCAACGGGGGTAAGGATGGCTACACCTTC
>18|few|-|TRBJ2-1|TRBV9
CASSPALQRSSSYNEQFF
TGTGCCAGCAGCCCAGCCCTCCAGCGGAGCAGCTCCTACAATGAGCAGTTCTTC
>18|-|TRBD2|TRBJ2-1|TRBV27
CASSLRSSGGGRGNEQFF
TGTGCCAGCAGTTTACGGTCTAGCGGGGGCGGAAGGGGGAATGAGCAGTTCTTC